This T cell receptor (beta chain) emerged from a study of T cells in Graves' hyperthyroidism and ophthalmopathy. Whole-study findings and limits: Also found in blood were most expanded thyroid clonotypes above 0.001. Researchers report that a 13 V-J model separated ophthalmopathy from stable hyperthyroidism.

Disease duration was under 3 months in the ophthalmopathy patients, who also had a Clinical Activity Score of at least 3 and a NOSPECS grade of at least 4. There were TCR beta CDR3 regions amplified from RNA transcripts. The study used the HTBI primer set for a first-round RT-PCR of the TCR CDR3. Via MiXCR, TCRdb re-called the multiplex PCR reads, giving one row per CDR3 protein. The sample includes about 400,000 distinct CDR3 sequences, roughly 14% of them seen just once. Germline V lookup: CDR1 ENHRY, CDR2 SYGVKD. The CDR3 is made up of 13 amino acids. V was cut by 3 bases and J by 2 bases, with 8 bases left in between. This clonotype was found many times. Its antigen is unidentified.

This TCR came from a man aged 18 to 29 with Graves' ophthalmopathy. The chain combines TRBV10-3 with TRBJ2-7, with D possibly TRBD2 on 5 matching bases. Sequencing was performed on blood. CDR3 in DNA: TGTGCCATCAGTGACAGCGGCGCCTACGAGCAGTACTTC. Its translation is CAISDSGAYEQYF.